A single sample gave rise to the 20 T cell receptor beta chains below, sequenced in a study of cytotoxic CD8 clonotypes in ibrutinib-treated CLL. Only in-frame clones appear in the TCRdb table, and some are missing; sequencing was by immunoSEQ multiplex PCR. This table holds about 200,000 clones, 79% found once. The input for sequencing was PBMCs, taken after 12 months of ibrutinib treatment. These receptors were taken from a human donor with chronic lymphocytic leukemia.

This chain uses TRBV25-1 with TRBJ2-1, with TRBD1 matching over 7 bases. V was pared by 3 bases and J by 4 bases, with 6 bases of the junction left unmatched. Germline CDR1 reads MGHDK; CDR2 reads SYGVNS. CDR3 length: 15 amino acids. This chain's CDR3 is CASSDRDSFYNEQFF. Written as DNA, the CDR3 is TGTGCCAGCAGTGATAGGGACAGTTTTTACAATGAGCAGTTCTTC.

The chain joins TRBV11-2 to TRBJ2-2; TRBD2 matches 7 bases. The V and J ends lost 4 bases and 6 bases, in that order; junction bases with no gene match: 5. In germline, CDR1 is SGHAT, CDR2 FQNNGV. The CDR3 is 14 amino acids. CDR3 region: CASSSVRGAGELFF. CDR3 in DNA: TGTGCCAGCAGCTCCGTCCGGGGGGCCGGGGAGCTGTTTTTT.

CDR3 bases: TGTGCCACCAGGAGACAGGGGGCCCGCTCCTACGAGCAGTACTTC. Its protein is CATRRQGARSYEQYF. The chain couples TRBV15 to TRBJ2-7, with TRBD1 identical over 10 bases. The CDR3 sequence is 15 residues long. The junction had 5 bases not matched to a gene; V was cut back by 6 bases and J by 0 bases. Looked up from germline, CDR1 is LNHNV and CDR2 is YYDKDF (reference sequence).

The CDR3 sequence is CSVGTDYGYTF. The CDR3 DNA is TGCAGCGTTGGGACAGACTATGGCTACACCTTC. The chain joins TRBV29-1 to TRBJ1-2, with D possibly TRBD1 on 6 matching bases. Germline-derived CDR1 and CDR2 are SQVTM and ANQGSEA. This CDR3 region has 11 residues. V lost 4 bases, J lost 3 bases, and 6 bases lay in between. The entire variable domain, with the rest obtained from reference TRBV29-1 and TRBJ1-2, is as follows: SAVISQKPSRDICQRGTSLTIQCQVDSQVTMMFWYRQQPGQSLTLIATANQGSEATYESGFVIDKFPISRPNLTFSTLTVSNMSPEDSSIYLCSVGTDYGYTFGSGTRLTVV.

The chain links TRBV5-1 to TRBJ1-4; D is uncertain. This CDR3 has 14 residues. Trimming stripped 1 base from V and 7 bases from J, with 11 bases between. Germline assignment: CDR1 SGHRS and CDR2 YFSETQ. Here the CDR3 reads CASSLSGLGEKLFF. In nucleotides, the CDR3 is TGCGCCAGCAGCTTGAGTGGGTTAGGTGAAAAACTGTTTTTT.

This clone was found a few times. The chain joins TRBV4-1 to TRBJ1-2; D is unclear. Trimming pared 4 bases from V and 4 bases from J, leaving 16 bases between. The CDR3 is made up of 15 amino acids. Germline V lookup: CDR1 MGHRA, CDR2 YSYEKL. CDR3 nucleotide sequence: TGCGCCAGCAGCCTCTTTGGGGTTGCTGCCTATGGCTACACCTTC. Translation gives CASSLFGVAAYGYTF.

Only a few counts were recorded for this clone. The chain carries TRBV19 and TRBJ1-1; D uncertain. The CDR3 extends over 11 amino acids. With 5 bases removed from V and 8 bases from J, the gap between germline ends came to 9 bases. CDR1 LNHDA and CDR2 SQIVND come from the germline V gene (reference sequence). The CDR3 reads CASSGLREAFF. Written as DNA, the CDR3 is TGTGCCAGTAGTGGTTTAAGGGAAGCTTTCTTT.

This chain links TRBV7-6 with TRBJ1-2; D is ambiguous. CDR3 size: 13 residues. V lost 5 bases, J lost 1 base, and 8 bases lay in between. CDR1 SGHVS and CDR2 FNYEAQ come from the germline V gene. The CDR3 bases are TGTGCCAGCAGCGCGGTGGGTAACTATGGCTACACCTTC. Translating it yields CASSAVGNYGYTF.

The gene calls are TRBV5-8 and TRBJ2-7; the match to TRBD2 covers 11 bases. The germline CDR1 and CDR2 sequences are SGHTS and YDEGEE. After removal of 3 bases from V and 5 bases from J, the junction contained 10 bases not matched to a gene. The CDR3 extends over 16 amino acids. CDR3 sequence (DNA): TGTGCCAGCAGCTCGTATAGCGGGGGGGCCGTAAACGAGCAGTACTTC. It codes for CASSSYSGGAVNEQYF. Combining the CDR3 with reference TRBV5-8 and TRBJ2-7 gives the whole variable domain EAGVTQSPTHLIKTRGQQATLRCSPISGHTSVYWYQQALGLGLQFLLWYDEGEERNRGNFPPRFSGRQFPNYSSELNVNALELEDSALYLCASSSYSGGAVNEQYFGPGTRLTVT.

V gene TRBV13 combines with J gene TRBJ1-1; perhaps TRBD1 as D (5 bases). The germline CDR1 and CDR2 sequences are PRHDT and FYEKMQ (reference sequence). V lost 5 bases and J lost 5, with 12 bases in between. This CDR3 is 13 amino acids long. The chain's CDR3 is CASSRTSQTEAFF. Here the CDR3 DNA reads TGTGCCAGCAGCAGGACATCACAAACTGAAGCTTTCTTT.

The gene calls are TRBV7-8 and TRBJ1-4, with D maybe TRBD1 (6 bases). The V and J ends lost 1 base and 12 bases respectively, with 18 bases between them. Germline CDR1 SGHVS, CDR2 FQNEAQ. The CDR3 spans 15 residues. CDR3 sequence (DNA): TGTGCCAGCAGCTTAGAGGCAGGGGTCCCAGGTCAACTGTTTTTT. This gives the protein CASSLEAGVPGQLFF.

The gene calls are TRBV10-3 and TRBJ1-1; no reliable D call. The V and J ends lost 6 bases and 0 bases respectively, with 5 bases between them. The CDR3 runs to 12 residues. Per germline, CDR1 ENHRY and CDR2 SYGVKD. The CDR3 protein is CAIRAMNTEAFF. The CDR3 DNA follows: TGTGCCATCAGGGCGATGAACACTGAAGCTTTCTTT.

The chain links TRBV9 to TRBJ2-2; 9 bases fit TRBD2. Germline-derived CDR1 and CDR2 are SGDLS and YYNGEE. Trimming at V came to 4 bases and at J to 7 bases, leaving 17 bases not matched to a gene. CDR3 length: 18 amino acids. CDR3 sequence (DNA): TGTGCCAGCAGCTCCCCTCTTCTTAGCGGGGGACGGGGCGGGGAGCTGTTTTTT. It encodes CASSSPLLSGGRGGELFF.

This chain joins TRBV7-9 and TRBJ2-7; D unresolved. The germline gives CDR1 SEHNR, CDR2 FQNEAQ (reference sequence). Trimming removed 7 bases from V and 4 bases from J, with 17 bases in between. The CDR3 contains 14 residues. CDR3 sequence (DNA): TGTGCCAGCACCAGGCGTGGACCACCATACGAGCAGTACTTC. Its protein product is CASTRRGPPYEQYF.

V and J are TRBV5-4 and TRBJ2-7, with D hard to call. The germline V gene has CDR1 SGHNT and CDR2 YYREEE (reference sequence). The V gene lost 1 base and the J gene lost 2 bases, with 13 bases spanning the gap. The CDR3 contains 15 residues. CDR3: CASSLRSLSPYEQYF. As DNA, the CDR3 is TGTGCCAGCAGCTTGAGGTCTTTATCCCCCTACGAGCAGTACTTC.

The chain links TRBV6-5 to TRBJ2-5; D remains unclear. V was shortened by 6 bases and J by 4 bases, with 18 bases between the two germline ends. The V gene's germline CDR1 is MNHEY and CDR2 SVGAGI. This CDR3 has 15 amino acids. CDR3 coding DNA: TGTGCCAGCAGCTTTACTCAATTAACACCAGAGACCCAGTACTTC. Protein product: CASSFTQLTPETQYF.

This chain joins TRBV11-2 and TRBJ1-1; D possibly corresponds to TRBD1 (5 bases). The CDR3 consists of 13 residues. The V end was cut by 5 bases, the J end by 7 bases, with 14 bases between. From germline, CDR1 is SGHAT and CDR2 FQNNGV. As DNA, the CDR3 is TGTGCCAGCAGCGCCCGGATGACAGTTGAAGCTTTCTTT. It codes for CASSARMTVEAFF.

This chain links TRBV28 with TRBJ2-3; tentatively, D is TRBD2 (6 bases). Germline CDR1 is MDHEN and CDR2 is SYDVKM. Trimming removed 10 bases from V and 0 bases from J, with 26 bases in between. The CDR3 has 18 residues. In nucleotides, the CDR3 is TGTGCCACCTCAAGTCGAGGGAGGTGGGGCCCTAGCACAGATACGCAGTATTTT. Amino acid sequence: CATSSRGRWGPSTDTQYF.

The rearrangement uses TRBV5-1 and TRBJ2-5; D is undetermined. The germline gives CDR1 SGHRS, CDR2 YFSETQ. The ends were cut back, 0 bases at V and 5 bases at J, with 8 bases in the middle. The CDR3 has 13 residues. The DNA for the CDR3 is TGCGCCAGCAGCTTGGCGCCTCTGGAGACCCAGTACTTC. It encodes CASSLAPLETQYF.

The V gene is TRBV5-1, the J gene TRBJ2-7, with a tentative D call TRBD2 (5 bases). V lost 2 bases, J lost 1 base, and 7 bases lay in between. Germline CDR1 SGHRS, CDR2 YFSETQ. This CDR3 spans 13 amino acids. CDR3 nucleotide sequence: TGCGCCAGCAGCTTCGCGGGTTCCTACGAGCAGTACTTC. Its protein is CASSFAGSYEQYF.